Sequencing of this TCR beta chain was carried out in a study of response to subunit inactivated influenza vaccine (dated by TCRdb to the late 2010s). With regard to the full study: Deep quantitative profiling of the T cell receptor repertoire was used in the study to follow responses to a trivalent subunit inactivated influenza vaccine.

The germline ends are 11 bases apart after V is trimmed by 5 bases and J by 8 bases. The germline V gene gives CDR1 as SGHDT and CDR2 as YYEEEE. The CDR3 goes from the cysteine to the phenylalanine over 12 residues. The kept DNA is CDR3 alone, 36 bases in frame from the first base. This sample's time point label indicates: 45 to 55 days after influenza vaccine administration. The library was obtained by RT-PCR. Sequencing instrument: Illumina HiSeq 2500. Using fastp trimming at Q25 and MiXCR clonotype assembly, TCRdb reanalyzed the public sequencing data and kept in-frame beta chains. Records with the same CDR3 protein are collapsed into one entry carrying the most frequent genes and DNA. The sample table records approximately 500,000 distinct CDR3 sequences; approximately 13% of these occur just once. Less than 15% of the sample belongs to the ten largest clones. Broad study findings and their caveats: The authors proposed that each seasonal influenza vaccination may bring in only a limited number of new T cells.

A remark on this clonotype: Its antigen is currently not known. Qualities for individual bases were not recorded, and no much larger clone is one base off.

Specimen: PBMCs from blood, collected more than 35 days after vaccination. The chain is encoded by TRBV5-6 joined to TRBJ2-1; no D gene is confidently identified. The TCR originated in a man in his fifties or sixties who received an inactivated influenza vaccine. Donor details come from another sample of the same person, matched by shared clones. DNA sequence: TGTGCCAGCAGAAAAAGACGTGATGAGCAGTTCTTC. The resulting protein is CASRKRRDEQFF.